This T cell receptor beta chain appears in the sequencing data of a study of Graves' ophthalmopathy and Graves' hyperthyroidism. Study as a whole: Hyperthyroidism counted as stable given no ophthalmopathy within 18 months of follow-up. Study-wide points: Sensitivity reached 60% to 71% and specificity approximately 72% when the model predicted ophthalmopathy progression. The authors also found most expanded thyroid clonotypes above 0.001 frequency in blood.

Enrollment excluded any patients with other autoimmune diseases, uncontrolled infections, pregnancy or lactation. TCR beta CDR3 regions were amplified from RNA transcripts. RT-PCR in the first round used HTBI primers; a second-round multiplex PCR followed. TCRdb reanalysed the multiplex PCR reads using MiXCR and keeps one entry per CDR3 protein. The sample includes 900,000 to 1,200,000 distinct CDR3 sequences, about 35% of them seen just once. Worth noting for this clonotype: Its specificity is not known. It may be a read error: a sequence one base away is much more abundant.

This TCR came from an adult man with Graves' hyperthyroidism. Sample: peripheral blood or thyroid tissue (not recorded which).

For the CDR3, the DNA is TGTGCCAGCAGCCTTTTTCTTTCGGCGGGAGAGACCCAGTACTTC. Its translation is CASSLFLSAGETQYF. The chain is built from TRBV2 and TRBJ2-5, with TRBD2 as a possible D gene (5 bases). CDR1 is SNHLY, CDR2 FYNNEI, per germline. The CDR3 is made up of 15 amino acids. Trimming stripped 6 bases from V and 4 bases from J, with 18 bases between. Combining the CDR3 with reference TRBV2 and TRBJ2-5 gives the whole variable domain EPEVTQTPSHQVTQMGQEVILRCVPISNHLYFYWYRQILGQKVEFLVSFYNNEISEKSEIFDDQFSVERPDGSNFTLKIRSTKLEDSAMYFCASSLFLSAGETQYFGPGTRLLVL.